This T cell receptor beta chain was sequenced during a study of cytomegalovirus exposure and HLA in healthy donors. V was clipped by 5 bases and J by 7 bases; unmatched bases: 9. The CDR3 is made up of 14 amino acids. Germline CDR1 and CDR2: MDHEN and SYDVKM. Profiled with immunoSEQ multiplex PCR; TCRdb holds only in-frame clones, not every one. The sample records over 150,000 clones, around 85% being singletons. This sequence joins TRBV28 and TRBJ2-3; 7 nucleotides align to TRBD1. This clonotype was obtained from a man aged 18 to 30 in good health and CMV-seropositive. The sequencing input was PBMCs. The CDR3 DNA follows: TGTGCCAGCAGTCTCCGACAGGGTAGAAATACGCAGTATTTT. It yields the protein CASSLRQGRNTQYF.